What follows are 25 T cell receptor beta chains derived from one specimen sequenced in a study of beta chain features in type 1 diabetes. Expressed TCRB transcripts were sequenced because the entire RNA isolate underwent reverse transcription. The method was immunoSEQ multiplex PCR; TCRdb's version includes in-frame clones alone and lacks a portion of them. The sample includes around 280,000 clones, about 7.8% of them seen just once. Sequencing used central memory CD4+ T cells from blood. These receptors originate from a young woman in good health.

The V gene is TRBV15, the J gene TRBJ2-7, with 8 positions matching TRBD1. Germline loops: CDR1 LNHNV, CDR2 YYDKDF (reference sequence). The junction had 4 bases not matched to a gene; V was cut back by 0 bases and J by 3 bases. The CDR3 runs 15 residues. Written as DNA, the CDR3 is TGTGCCACCAGCAGAGATCCGACAGGGGACTACGAGCAGTACGTC. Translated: CATSRDPTGDYEQYV.

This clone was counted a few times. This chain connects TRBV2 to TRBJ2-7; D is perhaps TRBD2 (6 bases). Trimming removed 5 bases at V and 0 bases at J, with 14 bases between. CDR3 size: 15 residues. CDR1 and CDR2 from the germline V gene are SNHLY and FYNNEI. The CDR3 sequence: CASSPTQGGSYEQYF. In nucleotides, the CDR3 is TGTGCCAGCAGTCCGACCCAGGGAGGCTCCTACGAGCAGTACTTC.

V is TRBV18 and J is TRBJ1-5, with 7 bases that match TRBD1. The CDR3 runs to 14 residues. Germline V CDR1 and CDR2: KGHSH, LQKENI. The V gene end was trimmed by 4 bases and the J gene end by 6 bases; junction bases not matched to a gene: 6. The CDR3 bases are TGTGCCAGCTCACAACAGGGGTGGGGTCAGCCCCAGCATTTT. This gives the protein CASSQQGWGQPQHF. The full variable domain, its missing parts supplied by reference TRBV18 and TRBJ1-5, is NAGVMQNPRHLVRRRGQEARLRCSPMKGHSHVYWYRQLPEEGLKFMVYLQKENIIDESGMPKERFSAEFPKEGPSILRIQQVVRGDSAAYFCASSQQGWGQPQHFGDGTRLSIL.

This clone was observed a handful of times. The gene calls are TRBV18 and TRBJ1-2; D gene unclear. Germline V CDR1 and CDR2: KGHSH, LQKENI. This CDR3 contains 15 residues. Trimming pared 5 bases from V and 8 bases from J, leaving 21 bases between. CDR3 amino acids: CASSSRQVGSSGYTF. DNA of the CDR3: TGTGCCAGCTCATCGAGGCAGGTCGGTAGTTCGGGCTACACCTTC.

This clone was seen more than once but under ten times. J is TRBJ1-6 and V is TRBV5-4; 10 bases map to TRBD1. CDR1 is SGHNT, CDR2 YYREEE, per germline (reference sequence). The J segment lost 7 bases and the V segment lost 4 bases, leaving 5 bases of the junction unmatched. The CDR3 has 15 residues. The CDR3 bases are TGTGCCAGCAGCAGATTGACAGGGGGCAATTCACCCCTCCACTTT. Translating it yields CASSRLTGGNSPLHF.

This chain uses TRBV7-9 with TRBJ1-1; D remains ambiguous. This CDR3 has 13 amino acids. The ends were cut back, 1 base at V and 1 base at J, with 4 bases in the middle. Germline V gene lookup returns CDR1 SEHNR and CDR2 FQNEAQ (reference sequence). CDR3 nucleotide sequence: TGTGCCAGCAGCTTAGGCGCGAACACTGAAGCTTTCTTT. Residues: CASSLGANTEAFF.

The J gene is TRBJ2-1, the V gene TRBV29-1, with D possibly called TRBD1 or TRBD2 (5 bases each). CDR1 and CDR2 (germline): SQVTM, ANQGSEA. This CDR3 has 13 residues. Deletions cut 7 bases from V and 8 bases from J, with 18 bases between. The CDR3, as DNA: TGCAGCGCCGACCGGTACCGGGGCGATGAGCAGTTCTTC. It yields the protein CSADRYRGDEQFF.

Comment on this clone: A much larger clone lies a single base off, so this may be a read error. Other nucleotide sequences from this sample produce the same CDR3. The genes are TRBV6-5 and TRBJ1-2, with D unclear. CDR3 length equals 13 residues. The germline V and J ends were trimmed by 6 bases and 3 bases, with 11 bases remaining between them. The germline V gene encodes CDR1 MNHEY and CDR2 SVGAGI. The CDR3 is CASSPTGDYGYTF. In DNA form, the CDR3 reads TGTGCCAGCAGCCCGACGGGAGACTATGGCTACACCTTC.

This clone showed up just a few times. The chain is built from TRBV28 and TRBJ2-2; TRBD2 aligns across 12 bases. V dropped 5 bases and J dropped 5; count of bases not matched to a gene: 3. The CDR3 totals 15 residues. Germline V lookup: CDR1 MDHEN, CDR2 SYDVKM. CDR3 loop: CASSHLAGGTGELFF. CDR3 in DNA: TGTGCCAGCAGTCACCTAGCGGGGGGGACCGGGGAGCTGTTTTTT.

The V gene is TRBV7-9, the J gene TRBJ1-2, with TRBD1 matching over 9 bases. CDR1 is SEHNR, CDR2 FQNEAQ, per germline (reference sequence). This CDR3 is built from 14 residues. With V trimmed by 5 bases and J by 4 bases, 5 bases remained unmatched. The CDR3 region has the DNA TGTGCCAGCAGCCCGGGGGACAGGGCCTATGGCTACACCTTC. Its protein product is CASSPGDRAYGYTF.

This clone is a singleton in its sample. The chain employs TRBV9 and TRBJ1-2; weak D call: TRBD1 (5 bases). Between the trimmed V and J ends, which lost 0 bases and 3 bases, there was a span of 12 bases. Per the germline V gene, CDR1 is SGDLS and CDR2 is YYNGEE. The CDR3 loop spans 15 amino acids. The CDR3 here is CASSVEPGTDYGYTF. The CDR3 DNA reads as TGTGCCAGCAGCGTAGAACCCGGGACTGACTATGGCTACACCTTC.

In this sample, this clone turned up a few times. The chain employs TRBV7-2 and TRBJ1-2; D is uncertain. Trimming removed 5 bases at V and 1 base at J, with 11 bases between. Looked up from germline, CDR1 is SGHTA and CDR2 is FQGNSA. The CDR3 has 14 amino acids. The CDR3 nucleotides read TGTGCCAGCAGCCCGACACTCATTAACTATGGCTACACCTTC. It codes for CASSPTLINYGYTF. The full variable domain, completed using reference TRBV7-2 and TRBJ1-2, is GAGVSQSPSNKVTEKGKDVELRCDPISGHTALYWYRQSLGQGLEFLIYFQGNSAPDKSGLPSDRFSAERTGGSVSTLTIQRTQQEDSAVYLCASSPTLINYGYTFGSGTRLTVV.

The CDR3 coding sequence is TGTGCCAGCAGTAAACTAGCGGGAGGACAAGAGACCCAGTACTTC. It translates to CASSKLAGGQETQYF. The V call is TRBV6-1, the J call TRBJ2-5; 12 bases fit TRBD2. The J segment lost 2 bases and the V segment lost 5 bases, leaving 3 bases of the junction unmatched. Germline loops: CDR1 MNHNS, CDR2 SASEGT. The CDR3 is 15 residues long.

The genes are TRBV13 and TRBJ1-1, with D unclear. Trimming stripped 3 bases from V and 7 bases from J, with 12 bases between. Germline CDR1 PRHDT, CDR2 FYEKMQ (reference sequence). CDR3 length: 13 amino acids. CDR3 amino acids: CASSLGQWIEAFF. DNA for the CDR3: TGTGCCAGCAGCTTGGGTCAGTGGATTGAAGCTTTCTTT.

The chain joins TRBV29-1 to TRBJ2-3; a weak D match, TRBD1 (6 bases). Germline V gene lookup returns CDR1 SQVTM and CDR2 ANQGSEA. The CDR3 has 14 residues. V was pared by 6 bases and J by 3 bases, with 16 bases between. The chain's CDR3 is CSVGLGAYTDTQYF. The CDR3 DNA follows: TGCAGCGTGGGGTTGGGGGCATATACAGATACGCAGTATTTT.

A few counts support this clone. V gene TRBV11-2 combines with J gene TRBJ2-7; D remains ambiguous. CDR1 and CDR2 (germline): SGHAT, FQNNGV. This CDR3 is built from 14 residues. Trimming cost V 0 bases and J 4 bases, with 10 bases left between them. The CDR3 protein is CASSLEQARYEQYF. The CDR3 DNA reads TGTGCCAGCAGCTTAGAGCAGGCCCGGTACGAGCAGTACTTC.

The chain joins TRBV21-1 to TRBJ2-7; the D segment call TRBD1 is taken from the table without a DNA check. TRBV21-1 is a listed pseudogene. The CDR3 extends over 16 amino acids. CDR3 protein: CASSKEIVTVSYEQYF. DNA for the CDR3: TGTGCCAGCAGCAAAGAGATTGTGACAGTCTCCTACGAGCAGTACTTC.

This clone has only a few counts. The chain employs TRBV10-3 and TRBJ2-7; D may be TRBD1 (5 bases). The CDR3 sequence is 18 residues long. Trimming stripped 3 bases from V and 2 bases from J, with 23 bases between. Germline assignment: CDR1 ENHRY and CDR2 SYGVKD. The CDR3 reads CAISDPKGNRLIAYEQYF. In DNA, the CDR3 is TGTGCCATCAGTGACCCCAAGGGAAACAGGTTGATAGCCTACGAGCAGTACTTC.

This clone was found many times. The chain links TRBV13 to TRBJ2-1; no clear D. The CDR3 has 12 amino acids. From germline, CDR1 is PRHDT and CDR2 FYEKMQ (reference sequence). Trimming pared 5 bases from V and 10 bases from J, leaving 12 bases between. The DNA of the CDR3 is TGTGCCAGCAGCCCCTTAGGACCGGAGCAGTTCTTC. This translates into CASSPLGPEQFF. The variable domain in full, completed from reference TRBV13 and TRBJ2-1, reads AAGVIQSPRHLIKEKRETATLKCYPIPRHDTVYWYQQGPGQDPQFLISFYEKMQSDKGSIPDRFSAQQFSDYHSELNMSSLELGDSALYFCASSPLGPEQFFGPGTRLTVL.

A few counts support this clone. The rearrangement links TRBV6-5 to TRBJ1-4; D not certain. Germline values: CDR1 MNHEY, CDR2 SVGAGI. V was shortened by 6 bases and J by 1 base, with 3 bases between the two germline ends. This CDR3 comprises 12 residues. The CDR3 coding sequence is TGTGCCAGCAGAGGAACTAATGAAAAACTGTTTTTT. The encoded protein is CASRGTNEKLFF.

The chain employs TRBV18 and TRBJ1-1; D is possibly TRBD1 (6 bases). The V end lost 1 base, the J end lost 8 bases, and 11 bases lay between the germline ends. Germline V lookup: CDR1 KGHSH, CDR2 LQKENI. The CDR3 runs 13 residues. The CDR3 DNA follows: TGTGCCAGCTCACCACTGAGGGGGGCGGAAGCTTTCTTT. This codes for CASSPLRGAEAFF. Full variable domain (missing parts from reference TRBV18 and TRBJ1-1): NAGVMQNPRHLVRRRGQEARLRCSPMKGHSHVYWYRQLPEEGLKFMVYLQKENIIDESGMPKERFSAEFPKEGPSILRIQQVVRGDSAAYFCASSPLRGAEAFFGQGTRLTVV.

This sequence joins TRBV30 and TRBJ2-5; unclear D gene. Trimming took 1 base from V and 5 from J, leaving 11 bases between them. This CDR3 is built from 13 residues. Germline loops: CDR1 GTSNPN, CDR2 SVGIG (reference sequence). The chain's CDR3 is CAWSGTERETQYF. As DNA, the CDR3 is TGTGCCTGGAGTGGCACAGAACGGGAGACCCAGTACTTC.

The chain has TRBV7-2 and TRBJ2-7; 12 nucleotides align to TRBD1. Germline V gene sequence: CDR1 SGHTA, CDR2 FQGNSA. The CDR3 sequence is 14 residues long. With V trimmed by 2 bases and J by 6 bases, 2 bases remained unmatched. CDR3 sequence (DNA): TGTGCCAGCAGCTTAAGGGACAGGGGGCTCGAGCAGTACTTC. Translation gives CASSLRDRGLEQYF.

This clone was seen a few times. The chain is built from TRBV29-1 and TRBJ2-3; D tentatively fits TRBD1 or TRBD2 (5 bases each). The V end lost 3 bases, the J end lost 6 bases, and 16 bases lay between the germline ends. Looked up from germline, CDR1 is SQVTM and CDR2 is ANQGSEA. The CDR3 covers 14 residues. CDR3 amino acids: CSVEKGTGGDTQYF. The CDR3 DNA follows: TGCAGCGTTGAGAAGGGGACCGGTGGGGATACGCAGTATTTT.

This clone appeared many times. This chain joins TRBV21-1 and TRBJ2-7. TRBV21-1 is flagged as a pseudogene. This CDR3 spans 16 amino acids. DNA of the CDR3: TGTGCCAGCAGCAAAAGGAACGCCGGGCCGACCTACGAGCAGTACGTC. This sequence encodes CASSKRNAGPTYEQYV.